These 29 T cell receptor beta chains were all obtained from the same sample, sequenced in a study of shared clonotypes between healthy human individuals (dated by TCRdb to 2019 to 2021). The method was the immunoSEQ multiplex PCR assay. TCRdb obtained this table from immuneACCESS and retained in-frame rearrangements with V and J assigned. These tables miss some clones; where compared with another copy, unresolved V genes account for less than half of the shortfall, and the remainder is unexplained. Here the sample has over a million clones; around 98.5% occur a single time. About 0.34% of the sample rests with the top ten. Sequenced sample: naive CD4+ T cells sorted from blood. The cell subset or site label here, explained by the study, means: CD45RA+ positively selected. The receptor source for this set is a man aged 25-45 years in good health.

This chain uses TRBV11-2 with TRBJ2-7, with TRBD2 matching 7 bases. The CDR3 covers 12 residues. CDR1 and CDR2 (germline): SGHAT, FQNNGV. Trimming removed 10 bases from V and 4 bases from J; junction bases left unmatched: 7. CDR3 sequence: CATIGTTYEQYF. The CDR3, as DNA: TGTGCCACAATAGGGACTACGTACGAGCAGTACTTC. Based on the CDR3 plus reference TRBV11-2 and TRBJ2-7, the full variable domain is EAGVAQSPRYKIIEKRQSVAFWCNPISGHATLYWYQQILGQGPKLLIQFQNNGVVDDSQLPKDRFSAERLKGVDSTLKIQPAKLEDSAVYLCATIGTTYEQYFGPGTRLTVT.

This chain connects TRBV18 to TRBJ2-3; 8 bases are a match to TRBD2. Germline V gives CDR1 KGHSH, CDR2 LQKENI. V trimming: 1 base; J trimming: 3 bases; junction bases outside the gene matches: 9. This CDR3 spans 17 amino acids. CDR3 DNA sequence: TGTGCCAGCTCACCACTTCGCGGCGGGAGGACTACAGATACGCAGTATTTT. It specifies CASSPLRGGRTTDTQYF.

The chain couples TRBV28 to TRBJ2-3; TRBD2 agrees at 7 bases. V lost 5 bases and J lost 2; bases outside the gene matches: 25. CDR3 length equals 21 residues. Germline V gene sequence: CDR1 MDHEN, CDR2 SYDVKM. CDR3 amino acids: CASSRRAAGVFGMGNTDTQYF. CDR3 bases: TGTGCCAGCAGTAGACGAGCGGCGGGAGTTTTCGGGATGGGAAACACAGATACGCAGTATTTT.

The chain employs TRBV7-8 and TRBJ1-1; D remains unclear. The V and J ends lost 0 bases and 8 bases respectively, with 13 bases between them. Germline CDR1 SGHVS, CDR2 FQNEAQ. The CDR3 contains 14 residues. The CDR3 protein is CASSLAGGNGEAFF. The CDR3 region has the DNA TGTGCCAGCAGCTTAGCGGGCGGGAACGGAGAAGCTTTCTTT.

The chain carries TRBV7-2 and TRBJ2-2; D may be TRBD1 (5 bases). Trimming pared 2 bases from V and 0 bases from J, leaving 19 bases between. The CDR3 contains 19 residues. Germline-derived CDR1 and CDR2 are SGHTA and FQGNSA. CDR3 region: CASSLRSSLGHTNTGELFF. Written as DNA, the CDR3 is TGTGCCAGCAGCTTAAGGTCCTCACTCGGACACACGAACACCGGGGAGCTGTTTTTT.

The CDR3 coding sequence is TGTGCCAGTATAGACGGGACCGGGGAGCTGTTTTTT. Its protein product is CASIDGTGELFF. The gene calls are TRBV19 and TRBJ2-2, with D unclear. CDR1 is LNHDA and CDR2 is SQIVND in the germline V gene (reference sequence). The CDR3 loop spans 12 amino acids. V shed 7 bases and J shed 5 bases, with 8 bases lying between them. The full variable domain, in which reference TRBV19 and TRBJ2-2 provide the parts outside the CDR3, is DGGITQSPKYLFRKEGQNVTLSCEQNLNHDAMYWYRQDPGQGLRLIYYSQIVNDFQKGDIAEGYSVSREKKESFPLTVTSAQKNPTAFYLCASIDGTGELFFGEGSRLTVL.

This chain uses TRBV7-2 with TRBJ2-5; 8 positions agree with TRBD1. The CDR3 is made up of 14 amino acids. Per the germline V gene, CDR1 is SGHTA and CDR2 is FQGNSA. With V trimmed by 1 base and J by 7 bases, 5 bases remained unmatched. The CDR3 spells CASSLVLQGATQYF. The CDR3 DNA reads TGTGCCAGCAGCTTAGTACTGCAGGGGGCGACCCAGTACTTC.

This clone has only one observation. V gene TRBV18 combines with J gene TRBJ2-7, with 8 bases aligning to TRBD1. Germline CDR1 is KGHSH and CDR2 is LQKENI. There are 15 residues in the CDR3. V trimming: 8 bases; J trimming: 5 bases; junction bases outside the gene matches: 14. This chain's CDR3 is CASRKNPGGWDEQYF. DNA of the CDR3: TGTGCCAGCCGAAAGAATCCAGGGGGCTGGGACGAGCAGTACTTC.

This chain connects TRBV5-6 to TRBJ1-3, with unresolved D. The CDR3 runs to 14 residues. The germline V and J ends were trimmed by 6 bases and 0 bases, with 10 bases remaining between them. CDR1 is SGHDT, CDR2 YYEEEE, per germline. Here the CDR3 reads CASTTYFSGNTIYF. The CDR3 nucleotides are TGTGCCAGCACCACGTACTTCTCTGGAAACACCATATATTTT. Full variable domain (rest looked up from reference TRBV5-6 and TRBJ1-3): DAGVTQSPTHLIKTRGQQVTLRCSPKSGHDTVSWYQQALGQGPQFIFQYYEEEERQRGNFPDRFSGHQFPNYSSELNVNALLLGDSALYLCASTTYFSGNTIYFGEGSWLTVV.

This chain links TRBV5-6 with TRBJ1-5; D possibly corresponds to TRBD1 (5 bases). This CDR3 is built from 13 residues. In germline, CDR1 is SGHDT, CDR2 YYEEEE. V lost 2 bases to trimming and J lost 5 bases, with 8 bases between them. The DNA of the CDR3 is TGTGCCAGCAGCTTTGACAGAGATCAGCCCCAGCATTTT. Protein sequence: CASSFDRDQPQHF.

The V and J genes are TRBV6-5 and TRBJ1-5; 7 bases line up with TRBD1. The CDR3 totals 13 residues. CDR1 is MNHEY and CDR2 is SVGAGI in the germline V gene. Trimming at V came to 6 bases and at J to 7 bases, leaving 6 bases not matched to a gene. The CDR3: CASSLTGFQPQHF. In nucleotides, the CDR3 is TGTGCCAGCAGCCTGACAGGGTTCCAGCCCCAGCATTTT.

This clone was detected once. This chain connects TRBV28 to TRBJ2-7, with D perhaps TRBD1 (5 bases). The length of the CDR3 is 12 residues. Trimming cost V 3 bases and J 6 bases, with 9 bases left between them. CDR1 MDHEN and CDR2 SYDVKM come from the germline V gene. The CDR3 loop reads CASSFSRAEQYF. CDR3 nucleotides: TGTGCCAGCAGTTTTTCCAGGGCCGAGCAGTACTTC.

The V and J genes are TRBV18 and TRBJ1-3, with D unclear. There are 12 residues in the CDR3. Per germline, CDR1 KGHSH and CDR2 LQKENI. V gave up 4 bases and J gave up 3 bases, with 4 bases separating them. The CDR3 spells CASSLNGNTIYF. The CDR3 DNA is TGTGCCAGCTCACTAAATGGAAACACCATATATTTT.

The chain is built from TRBV9 and TRBJ2-1; a weak D match, TRBD2 (5 bases). CDR1 SGDLS and CDR2 YYNGEE come from the germline V gene. The CDR3 spans 14 residues. V lost 3 bases and J 3 bases, leaving 10 bases between the germline ends. The DNA of the CDR3 is TGTGCCAGCAGCGCCAGACTAAACTACAATGAGCAGTTCTTC. This translates into CASSARLNYNEQFF.

This clone came up once. The chain's CDR3 is CASSEQGGSPGELFF. CDR3 in DNA: TGTGCCAGCAGTGAGCAGGGTGGGTCTCCCGGGGAGCTGTTTTTT. The chain carries TRBV25-1 and TRBJ2-2; tentative D call: TRBD1 (5 bases). Germline-derived CDR1 and CDR2 are MGHDK and SYGVNS. The CDR3 length is 15 residues. V gave up 3 bases and J gave up 6 bases, with 14 bases separating them.

This clone was counted a single time. J is TRBJ1-2 and V is TRBV7-9; no clear D. The V and J ends lost 0 bases and 0 bases respectively, with 8 bases between them. The CDR3 extends over 15 amino acids. The V gene's germline CDR1 is SEHNR and CDR2 FQNEAQ (reference sequence). The CDR3 here is CASSLALATNYGYTF. The CDR3 DNA is TGTGCCAGCAGCTTAGCGCTAGCCACTAACTATGGCTACACCTTC. The full variable domain, in which reference TRBV7-9 and TRBJ1-2 provide the parts outside the CDR3, is DTGVSQNPRHKITKRGQNVTFRCDPISEHNRLYWYRQTLGQGPEFLTYFQNEAQLEKSRLLSDRFSAERPKGSFSTLEIQRTEQGDSAMYLCASSLALATNYGYTFGSGTRLTVV.

The chain uses TRBV28 and TRBJ2-3, with D possibly TRBD1 on 7 matching bases. V shed 6 bases and J shed 4 bases, with 11 bases lying between them. The CDR3 is 13 residues long. Germline values: CDR1 MDHEN, CDR2 SYDVKM. CDR3 protein: CASREGAPDTQYF. In DNA form, the CDR3 reads TGTGCCAGCAGGGAGGGGGCCCCAGATACGCAGTATTTT.

V gene TRBV5-1 combines with J gene TRBJ2-7, with TRBD2 as a possible D gene (6 bases). Germline V gene lookup returns CDR1 SGHRS and CDR2 YFSETQ. The CDR3 length is 14 residues. Trimming removed 2 bases at V and 2 bases at J, with 11 bases between. The CDR3: CASSFTGTAYEQYF. The CDR3 region has the DNA TGCGCCAGCAGCTTTACCGGGACTGCCTACGAGCAGTACTTC.

CDR3 in DNA: TGTGCCAGCAGGCCAGCCGGTAGCGGGCGGGCCCGGGACGAGCAGTACTTC. This encodes CASRPAGSGRARDEQYF. The V gene is TRBV11-1, the J gene TRBJ2-7, with 7 nucleotides matching TRBD2. Germline V lookup: CDR1 SGHAT, CDR2 FQDESV (reference sequence). The CDR3 is 17 amino acids. Trimming at V came to 6 bases and at J to 5 bases, leaving 19 bases not matched to a gene.

The genes are TRBV28 and TRBJ2-4; the D gene could be TRBD1 or TRBD2 (5 bases each). The CDR3 contains 17 residues. Germline-derived CDR1 and CDR2 are MDHEN and SYDVKM. The V end was cut by 0 bases, the J end by 2 bases, with 14 bases between. CDR3 bases: TGTGCCAGCAGTTTATGGCAGGGTGGAGGTACCAAAAACATTCAGTACTTC. It specifies CASSLWQGGGTKNIQYF.

The chain joins TRBV15 to TRBJ1-5; a possible D gene is TRBD1 (5 bases). Looked up from germline, CDR1 is LNHNV and CDR2 is YYDKDF (reference sequence). The CDR3 has 15 residues. V dropped 0 bases and J dropped 11 bases, with 17 bases sitting between them. The DNA for the CDR3 is TGTGCCACCAGCAGAGATCAAGGGGTCCTCTCGACCCAGCATTTT. This encodes CATSRDQGVLSTQHF.

This chain uses TRBV7-6 with TRBJ2-2, with 10 bases matching TRBD2. The trim removed 1 base at V and 5 bases at J, leaving 4 bases unmatched. The germline gives CDR1 SGHVS, CDR2 FNYEAQ. The CDR3 consists of 16 residues. This CDR3 is CASSLVIAGGTGELFF. CDR3 bases: TGTGCCAGCAGCTTAGTTATAGCGGGAGGAACCGGGGAGCTGTTTTTT.

The chain recombines TRBV12-5 with TRBJ2-7, with D possibly being TRBD1 (6 bases). Germline values: CDR1 LGHNT, CDR2 FRNRAP. V lost 5 bases to trimming and J lost 1 base, with 18 bases between them. The CDR3 spans 16 residues. The CDR3 region is CASGPRTQGWSYEQYF. In nucleotides, the CDR3 is TGTGCTAGTGGTCCGCGGACACAGGGATGGTCCTACGAGCAGTACTTC.

The chain has TRBV28 and TRBJ2-7, with D perhaps being TRBD1 or TRBD2 (5 bases each). V gave up 1 base and J gave up 8 bases, with 15 bases separating them. The germline gives CDR1 MDHEN, CDR2 SYDVKM. CDR3 length: 14 amino acids. CDR3: CASSLFQGAHQQYF. CDR3 DNA: TGTGCCAGCAGTTTATTTCAGGGAGCCCATCAGCAGTACTTC.

This clone was counted a single time. The chain combines TRBV7-3 with TRBJ2-5, with TRBD2 matching 7 bases. CDR3 length: 13 residues. Germline CDR1 is SGHTA and CDR2 is FQGTGA. J was trimmed by 5 bases and V by 4 bases; bases with no gene match: 4. CDR3 bases: TGTGCCAGCAGCTACGGGCGGGAGGAGACCCAGTACTTC. Translated, it gives CASSYGREETQYF.

The rearrangement uses TRBV7-2 and TRBJ2-2; the D is unclear. Trimming shortened V by 5 bases and J by 0 bases, and 13 bases separated the two germline ends. This CDR3 has 16 amino acids. Germline V gives CDR1 SGHTA, CDR2 FQGNSA. CDR3 amino acids: CASSPRASANTGELFF. Here the CDR3 DNA reads TGTGCCAGCAGCCCCCGGGCCTCTGCGAACACCGGGGAGCTGTTTTTT.

This sequence joins TRBV10-1 and TRBJ1-5; 7 positions match TRBD1. Looked up from germline, CDR1 is WNHNN and CDR2 is SYGVQD (reference sequence). Trimming took 3 bases from V and 7 from J; bases not matched to a gene: 3. The CDR3 runs to 13 residues. The CDR3 DNA is TGCGCCAGCAGTGAAAGGGGGCAACAGCCCCAGCATTTT. This gives the protein CASSERGQQPQHF.

The chain couples TRBV10-2 to TRBJ2-6, with D possibly called TRBD1 or TRBD2 (5 bases each). There are 17 residues in the CDR3. Trimming stripped 1 base from V and 0 bases from J, with 10 bases between. Per the germline V gene, CDR1 is WSHSY and CDR2 is SAAADI. The CDR3 nucleotides read TGCGCCAGCAGTGAGTTGGGGGTAGTCTCTGGGGCCAACGTCCTGACTTTC. Its translation is CASSELGVVSGANVLTF.

The chain joins TRBV14 to TRBJ2-2; perhaps TRBD1 as D (6 bases). The length of the CDR3 is 16 residues. V dropped 4 bases and J dropped 3 bases, with 15 bases sitting between them. CDR1 is SGHDN, CDR2 FVKESK, per germline. The CDR3 nucleotides are TGTGCCAGCAGCCTGACGACAGGACGGGACACCGGGGAGCTGTTTTTT. Residues: CASSLTTGRDTGELFF.